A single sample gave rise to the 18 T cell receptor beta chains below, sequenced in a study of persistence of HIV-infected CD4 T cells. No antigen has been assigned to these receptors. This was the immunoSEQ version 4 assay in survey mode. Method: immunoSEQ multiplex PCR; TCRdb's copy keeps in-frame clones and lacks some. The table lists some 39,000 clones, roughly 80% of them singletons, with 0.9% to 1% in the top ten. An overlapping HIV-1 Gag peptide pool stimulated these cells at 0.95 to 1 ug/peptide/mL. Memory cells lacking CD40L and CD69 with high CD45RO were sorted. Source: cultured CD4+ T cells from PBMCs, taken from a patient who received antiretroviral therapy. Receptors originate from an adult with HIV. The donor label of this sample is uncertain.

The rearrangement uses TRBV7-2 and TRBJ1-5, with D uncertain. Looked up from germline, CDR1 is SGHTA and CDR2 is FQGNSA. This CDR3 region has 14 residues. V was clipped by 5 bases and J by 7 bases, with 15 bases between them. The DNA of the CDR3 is TGTGCCAGCAGCCAATTAGAGATCGGCCAGCCCCAGCATTTT. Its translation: CASSQLEIGQPQHF.

CDR3 in amino acids: CASSKGVLQTGELFF. The CDR3 DNA follows: TGTGCCAGCAGCAAAGGGGTTTTACAGACCGGGGAGCTGTTTTTT. This chain joins TRBV7-2 and TRBJ2-2, with D tentatively TRBD1 (5 bases). Germline values: CDR1 SGHTA, CDR2 FQGNSA. The ends were cut back, 5 bases at V and 5 bases at J, with 15 bases in the middle. The CDR3 has 15 amino acids.

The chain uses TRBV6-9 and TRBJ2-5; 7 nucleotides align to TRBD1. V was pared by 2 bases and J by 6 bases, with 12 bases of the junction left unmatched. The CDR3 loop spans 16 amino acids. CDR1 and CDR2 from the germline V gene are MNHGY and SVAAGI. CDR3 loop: CASSYGRGRFGKTQYF. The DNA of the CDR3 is TGTGCCAGCAGTTATGGAAGGGGGCGATTCGGAAAGACCCAGTACTTC.

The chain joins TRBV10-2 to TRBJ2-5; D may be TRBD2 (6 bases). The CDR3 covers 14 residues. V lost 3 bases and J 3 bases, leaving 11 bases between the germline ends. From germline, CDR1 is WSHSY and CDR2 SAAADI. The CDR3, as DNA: TGCGCCAGCAGTGATCTGCGGGGAGAAGAGACCCAGTACTTC. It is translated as CASSDLRGEETQYF.

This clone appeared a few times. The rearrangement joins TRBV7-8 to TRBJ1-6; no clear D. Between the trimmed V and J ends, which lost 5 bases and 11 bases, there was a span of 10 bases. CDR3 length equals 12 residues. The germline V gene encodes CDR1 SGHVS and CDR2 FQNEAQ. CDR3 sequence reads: CASSPGVPPLHF. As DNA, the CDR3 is TGTGCCAGCAGCCCCGGGGTTCCACCCCTCCACTTT.

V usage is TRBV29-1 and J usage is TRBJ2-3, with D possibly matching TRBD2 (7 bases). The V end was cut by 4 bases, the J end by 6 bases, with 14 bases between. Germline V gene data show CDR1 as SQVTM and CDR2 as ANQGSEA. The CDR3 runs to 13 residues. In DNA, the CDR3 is TGCAGCGTTGGAGGGGGGGCCGGGGATACGCAGTATTTT. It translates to CSVGGGAGDTQYF.

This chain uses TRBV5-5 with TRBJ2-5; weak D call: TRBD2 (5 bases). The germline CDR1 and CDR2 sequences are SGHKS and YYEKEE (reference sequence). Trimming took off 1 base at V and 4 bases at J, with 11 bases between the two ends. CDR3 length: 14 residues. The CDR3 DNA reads TGTGCCAGCAGCTTGCTCGGGGATGGAGAGACCCAGTACTTC. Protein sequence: CASSLLGDGETQYF.

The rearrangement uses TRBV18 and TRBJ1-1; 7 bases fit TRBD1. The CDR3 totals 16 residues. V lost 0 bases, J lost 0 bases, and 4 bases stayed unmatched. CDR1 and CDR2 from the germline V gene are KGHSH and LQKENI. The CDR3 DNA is TGTGCCAGCTCACCACCGGCAGGGGGAGTGAACACTGAAGCTTTCTTT. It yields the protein CASSPPAGGVNTEAFF.

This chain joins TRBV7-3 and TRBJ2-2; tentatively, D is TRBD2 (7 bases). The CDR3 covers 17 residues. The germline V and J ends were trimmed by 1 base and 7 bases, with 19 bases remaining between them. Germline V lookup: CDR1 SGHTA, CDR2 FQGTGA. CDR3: CASSLNIAGAPGGELFF. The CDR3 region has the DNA TGTGCCAGCAGCTTAAACATTGCGGGGGCGCCGGGCGGGGAGCTGTTTTTT.

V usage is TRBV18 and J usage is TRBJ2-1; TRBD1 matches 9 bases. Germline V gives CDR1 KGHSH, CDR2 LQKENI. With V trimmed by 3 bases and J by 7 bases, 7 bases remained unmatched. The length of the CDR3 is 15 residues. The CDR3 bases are TGTGCCAGCTCACCGCGACAGGGGGATGGAAATGAGCAGTTCTTC. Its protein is CASSPRQGDGNEQFF.

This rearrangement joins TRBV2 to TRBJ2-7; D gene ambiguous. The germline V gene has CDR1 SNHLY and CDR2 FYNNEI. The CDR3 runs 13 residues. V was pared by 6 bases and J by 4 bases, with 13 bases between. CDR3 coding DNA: TGTGCCAGCAGAAAGGACCTGGGGTACGAGCAGTACGTC. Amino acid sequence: CASRKDLGYEQYV.

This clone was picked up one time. As DNA, the CDR3 is TGTGCCAGCACCGGCGGTAATTCACCCCTCCACTTT. Residues: CASTGGNSPLHF. V usage is TRBV6-5 and J usage is TRBJ1-6; D uncertain. V lost 7 bases to trimming and J lost 6 bases, with 7 bases between them. The CDR3 has 12 residues. Germline CDR1 is MNHEY and CDR2 is SVGAGI.

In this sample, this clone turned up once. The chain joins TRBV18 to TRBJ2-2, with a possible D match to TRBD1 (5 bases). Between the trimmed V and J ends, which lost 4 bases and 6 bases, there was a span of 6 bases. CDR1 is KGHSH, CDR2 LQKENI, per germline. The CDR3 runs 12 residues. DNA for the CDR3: TGTGCCAGCTCACTGACAGCCGGGGAGCTGTTTTTT. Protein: CASSLTAGELFF. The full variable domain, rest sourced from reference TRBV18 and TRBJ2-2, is NAGVMQNPRHLVRRRGQEARLRCSPMKGHSHVYWYRQLPEEGLKFMVYLQKENIIDESGMPKERFSAEFPKEGPSILRIQQVVRGDSAAYFCASSLTAGELFFGEGSRLTVL.

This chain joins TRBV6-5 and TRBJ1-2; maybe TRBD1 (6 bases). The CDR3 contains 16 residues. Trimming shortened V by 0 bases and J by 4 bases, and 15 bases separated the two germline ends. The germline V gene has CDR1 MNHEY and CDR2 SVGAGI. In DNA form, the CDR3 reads TGTGCCAGCAGTTACTCGGACAGCTACCACCTCTATGGCTACACCTTC. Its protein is CASSYSDSYHLYGYTF.

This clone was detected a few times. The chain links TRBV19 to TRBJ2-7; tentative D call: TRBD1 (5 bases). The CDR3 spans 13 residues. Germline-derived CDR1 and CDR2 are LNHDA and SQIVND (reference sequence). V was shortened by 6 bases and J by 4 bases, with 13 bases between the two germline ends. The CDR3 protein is CASRMTENYEQYF. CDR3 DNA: TGTGCCAGTAGAATGACAGAGAATTACGAGCAGTACTTC.

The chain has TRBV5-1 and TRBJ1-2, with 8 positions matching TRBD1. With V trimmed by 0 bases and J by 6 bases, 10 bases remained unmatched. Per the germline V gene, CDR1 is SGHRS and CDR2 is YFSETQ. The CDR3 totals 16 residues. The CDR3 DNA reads TGCGCCAGCAGCTTGGGGTGGCAGGGGGCGGAGAATGGCTACACCTTC. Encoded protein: CASSLGWQGAENGYTF.

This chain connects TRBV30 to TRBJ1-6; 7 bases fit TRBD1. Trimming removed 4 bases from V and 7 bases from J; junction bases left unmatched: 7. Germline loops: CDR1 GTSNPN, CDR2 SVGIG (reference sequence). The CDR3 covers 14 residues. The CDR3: CAWKGTVENSPLHF. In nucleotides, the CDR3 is TGTGCCTGGAAGGGGACAGTAGAAAATTCACCCCTCCACTTT.

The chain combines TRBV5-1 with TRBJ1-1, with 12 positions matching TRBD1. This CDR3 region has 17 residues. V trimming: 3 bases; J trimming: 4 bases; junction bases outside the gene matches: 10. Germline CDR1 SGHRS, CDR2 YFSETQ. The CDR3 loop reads CASSSGTGGGGSTEAFF. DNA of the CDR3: TGCGCCAGCAGCTCCGGGACAGGGGGCGGAGGGAGCACTGAAGCTTTCTTT. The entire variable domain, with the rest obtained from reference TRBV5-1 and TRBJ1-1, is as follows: KAGVTQTPRYLIKTRGQQVTLSCSPISGHRSVSWYQQTPGQGLQFLFEYFSETQRNKGNFPGRFSGRQFSNSRSEMNVSTLELGDSALYLCASSSGTGGGGSTEAFFGQGTRLTVV.